The T cell receptor beta chain under discussion was sequenced for a study of OX40 agonist ivuxolimab in advanced cancers. Overall study: The dose of intravenous ivuxolimab that patients received every 2 weeks ranged from 0.01 to 10 mg/kg.

Note on this clone: Its antigen is unknown.

Generated by immunoSEQ multiplex PCR, the TCRdb table keeps only in-frame clones and is missing some. The repertoire consists of some 30,000 clones, with more than 85% occurring once and the leading ten covering about a fifth. On cycle 4 day 1 and cycle 7 day 1, as well as at baseline, blood was sampled. Study findings and constraints: Among the lowest levels of clonal expansion were found in partial responders at 0.1-3.0 mg/kg.

The CDR3 is 17 amino acids. The trim removed 6 bases at V and 3 bases at J, leaving 15 bases unmatched. The germline gives CDR1 SEHNR, CDR2 FQNEAQ (reference sequence). The chain is built from TRBV7-9 and TRBJ2-7; 9 bases match TRBD1. The sequencing here drew on CD4+ or CD8+ T cells sorted from blood, taken in a trial of the OX40 agonist ivuxolimab. This TCR came from an adult with an advanced solid tumor such as melanoma, head and neck, liver or kidney cancer. The CDR3 region is CASRSGWGPGQGYEQYF. CDR3 coding DNA: TGTGCCAGCAGGTCCGGATGGGGGCCGGGACAGGGCTACGAGCAGTACTTC.